These 28 T cell receptor beta chains came from one sample sequenced in a study of beta chain features in type 1 diabetes. Reverse transcription of all isolated RNA meant that expressed TCRB transcripts were sequenced. Method: immunoSEQ multiplex PCR; TCRdb's copy keeps in-frame clones and lacks some. In the table there are 250,000 to 350,000 clones, roughly 9.6% of which are singletons. Input material: naive CD4+ T cells from blood. Receptor source: a woman in her 30s in good health.

In nucleotides, the CDR3 is TGTGCCAGCTCATTGACAGGGGACCAGCCCCAGCATTTT. Residues: CASSLTGDQPQHF. This chain connects TRBV18 to TRBJ1-5; 8 bases are shared with TRBD1. Trimming removed 5 bases from V and 7 bases from J; junction bases left unmatched: 4. This CDR3 contains 13 residues. Per germline, CDR1 KGHSH and CDR2 LQKENI.

This clone occurred a few times. The V and J genes are TRBV2 and TRBJ2-7, with 9 positions matching TRBD1. Germline V CDR1 and CDR2: SNHLY, FYNNEI. The length of the CDR3 is 14 residues. With V trimmed by 3 bases and J by 3 bases, 3 bases remained unmatched. In DNA form, the CDR3 reads TGTGCCAGCAGTGAGGGACAGGGTATCTACGAGCAGTACTTC. It encodes CASSEGQGIYEQYF.

This clone has a handful of counts. The rearrangement links TRBV28 to TRBJ2-5; D is unresolved. The CDR3 sequence is 13 residues long. In germline, CDR1 is MDHEN, CDR2 SYDVKM. V was trimmed by 2 bases and J by 5 bases, leaving 9 bases between them. This chain's CDR3 is CASSLASKETQYF. As DNA, the CDR3 is TGTGCCAGCAGTTTAGCGTCTAAGGAGACCCAGTACTTC.

The chain couples TRBV9 to TRBJ1-1, with a tentative D call TRBD1 (6 bases). V lost 0 bases, J lost 4 bases, and 10 bases lay in between. CDR3 length: 14 amino acids. Germline V gene lookup returns CDR1 SGDLS and CDR2 YYNGEE. In DNA form, the CDR3 reads TGTGCCAGCAGCGTAGATTCCAGGGGCACTGAAGCTTTCTTT. The encoded protein is CASSVDSRGTEAFF.

The rearrangement links TRBV29-1 to TRBJ1-2, with D uncertain. V lost 3 bases, J lost 6 bases, and 11 bases lay in between. Germline assignment: CDR1 SQVTM and CDR2 ANQGSEA. The CDR3 is made up of 12 amino acids. CDR3: CSVEILGNGYTF. CDR3 DNA: TGCAGCGTTGAGATACTAGGTAATGGCTACACCTTC. Looking up the rest from reference TRBV29-1 and TRBJ1-2 gives the full variable domain: SAVISQKPSRDICQRGTSLTIQCQVDSQVTMMFWYRQQPGQSLTLIATANQGSEATYESGFVIDKFPISRPNLTFSTLTVSNMSPEDSSIYLCSVEILGNGYTFGSGTRLTVV.

This clone was observed a few times. The chain is built from TRBV28 and TRBJ2-1; D is possibly TRBD2 (6 bases). The V and J ends lost 2 bases and 2 bases respectively, with 13 bases between them. CDR3 length equals 16 residues. The germline V gene has CDR1 MDHEN and CDR2 SYDVKM. CDR3 in amino acids: CASSLAAASAYNEQFF. For the CDR3, the DNA is TGTGCCAGCAGTTTAGCCGCGGCTAGCGCCTACAATGAGCAGTTCTTC.

The chain is built from TRBV5-1 and TRBJ2-3; 11 bases are shared with TRBD2. The V gene's germline CDR1 is SGHRS and CDR2 YFSETQ. The CDR3 length is 16 residues. Trimming removed 3 bases from V and 5 bases from J; junction bases left unmatched: 8. The CDR3 DNA follows: TGCGCCAGCAGCTCATCTCTAGCGGGAGGATTAGATACGCAGTATTTT. Protein: CASSSSLAGGLDTQYF.

The chain employs TRBV15 and TRBJ2-5; the D gene is possibly TRBD1 (6 bases). Trimming removed 4 bases from V and 5 bases from J, with 20 bases in between. This CDR3 contains 16 residues. In germline, CDR1 is LNHNV, CDR2 YYDKDF (reference sequence). CDR3 sequence: CATSNPSQGLGETQYF. CDR3 coding DNA: TGTGCCACCAGCAACCCCTCGCAGGGGCTGGGGGAGACCCAGTACTTC.

This clone was observed a handful of times. The V call is TRBV4-2, the J call TRBJ2-1; a weak D match, TRBD1 (6 bases). The CDR3 is 15 amino acids. The V end was cut by 0 bases, the J end by 6 bases, with 12 bases between. Germline CDR1 reads LGHNA; CDR2 reads YNFKEQ. CDR3 in amino acids: CASSQEPGAFNEQFF. As DNA, the CDR3 is TGTGCCAGCAGCCAAGAGCCAGGGGCTTTCAATGAGCAGTTCTTC.

This clone has more than one count but fewer than ten. Other DNA sequences in the same sample also yield this CDR3. The rearrangement uses TRBV28 and TRBJ1-5; D is uncertain. This CDR3 has 14 amino acids. Germline CDR1 is MDHEN and CDR2 is SYDVKM. With 4 bases removed from V and 2 bases from J, the gap between germline ends came to 9 bases. CDR3: CASSSPGGNQPQHF. DNA for the CDR3: TGTGCCAGCAGTTCACCGGGAGGCAATCAGCCCCAGCATTTT.

The J gene is TRBJ2-1, the V gene TRBV27, with 9 bases fitting TRBD1. CDR3 size: 18 residues. With 5 bases clipped from V and 3 bases from J, the junction kept 14 bases outside the gene matches. Germline lookup yields CDR1 MNHEY and CDR2 SMNVEV (reference sequence). CDR3 region: CASSPNRGLYRFYNEQFF. In nucleotides, the CDR3 is TGTGCCAGCAGTCCGAACAGGGGGCTTTACAGATTCTACAATGAGCAGTTCTTC.

In nucleotides, the CDR3 is TGTGCCAGCAGCTTGGGGGGCCAGCTTAATGAAAAACTGTTTTTT. Encoded protein: CASSLGGQLNEKLFF. The chain carries TRBV5-4 and TRBJ1-4; perhaps TRBD1 as D (5 bases). This CDR3 is built from 15 residues. Germline-derived CDR1 and CDR2 are SGHNT and YYREEE (reference sequence). The ends were cut back, 0 bases at V and 4 bases at J, with 10 bases in the middle.

The V call is TRBV10-3, the J call TRBJ2-7; 7 bases line up with TRBD1. Germline-derived CDR1 and CDR2 are ENHRY and SYGVKD. The CDR3 sequence is 14 residues long. Trimming took 2 bases from V and 3 from J; bases not matched to a gene: 4. In DNA, the CDR3 is TGTGCCATCAGTGAGCCGACAGGGCACTACGAGCAGTACTTC. Translation: CAISEPTGHYEQYF.

The rearrangement uses TRBV19 and TRBJ2-5, with 8 bases identical to TRBD2. The trim removed 6 bases at V and 4 bases at J, leaving 7 bases unmatched. CDR3 length equals 14 residues. CDR1 and CDR2 from the germline V gene are LNHDA and SQIVND (reference sequence). CDR3 residues: CASSPGGGGETQYF. The CDR3 DNA reads as TGTGCCAGTAGCCCCGGGGGGGGCGGAGAGACCCAGTACTTC.

The V gene is TRBV28, the J gene TRBJ2-7; 10 bases map to TRBD2. Germline V lookup: CDR1 MDHEN, CDR2 SYDVKM. The CDR3 is 18 residues long. Unmatched junction bases numbered 12, after V lost 4 bases and J lost 0 bases. In DNA form, the CDR3 reads TGTGCCAGCAGTTCCGCCGGGGGAGCGGGAGGGAGCTCCTACGAGCAGTACTTC. This encodes CASSSAGGAGGSSYEQYF.

V and J are TRBV28 and TRBJ1-4, with 7 bases that match TRBD1. V was pared by 4 bases and J by 4 bases, with 0 bases of the junction left unmatched. CDR1 is MDHEN and CDR2 is SYDVKM in the germline V gene. This CDR3 contains 13 residues. For the CDR3, the DNA is TGTGCCAGCAGTTGGGACAGTAATGAAAAACTGTTTTTT. Amino acid sequence: CASSWDSNEKLFF.

The chain links TRBV9 to TRBJ1-1; 10 nucleotides match TRBD1. The trim removed 3 bases at V and 7 bases at J, leaving 6 bases unmatched. The CDR3 runs to 14 residues. Germline V lookup: CDR1 SGDLS, CDR2 YYNGEE. In nucleotides, the CDR3 is TGTGCCAGCAGCGCGGGACAGGGGAGGGTTGAAGCTTTCTTT. This encodes CASSAGQGRVEAFF. Looking up the rest from reference TRBV9 and TRBJ1-1 gives the full variable domain: DSGVTQTPKHLITATGQRVTLRCSPRSGDLSVYWYQQSLDQGLQFLIQYYNGEERAKGNILERFSAQQFPDLHSELNLSSLELGDSALYFCASSAGQGRVEAFFGQGTRLTVV.

This clone was seen only a few times. The V gene is TRBV9, the J gene TRBJ2-3; TRBD1 matches 8 bases. V lost 0 bases, J lost 0 bases, and 6 bases stayed unmatched. Looked up from germline, CDR1 is SGDLS and CDR2 is YYNGEE. The CDR3 length is 17 residues. The CDR3 DNA reads as TGTGCCAGCAGCGTAGAAGGGACAGGCCTCAGCACAGATACGCAGTATTTT. Its translation is CASSVEGTGLSTDTQYF.

The chain is built from TRBV18 and TRBJ1-5, with TRBD1 identical over 7 bases. Germline loops: CDR1 KGHSH, CDR2 LQKENI. This CDR3 is 13 amino acids long. J lost 4 bases, V lost 5 bases, and 2 bases had no gene match. CDR3 protein: CASSKGANQPQHF. Here the CDR3 DNA reads TGTGCCAGCTCAAAGGGGGCTAATCAGCCCCAGCATTTT.

This chain uses TRBV5-4 with TRBJ2-7; D may be TRBD2 (6 bases). This CDR3 region has 16 residues. V gave up 4 bases and J gave up 6 bases, with 23 bases separating them. The V gene's germline CDR1 is SGHNT and CDR2 YYREEE (reference sequence). CDR3 nucleotide sequence: TGTGCCAGCAGCCAACTTTTAGGGGCGGGAAGGATCGAGCAGTACTTC. The encoded protein is CASSQLLGAGRIEQYF.

This clone was found a few times. Written as DNA, the CDR3 is TGCGCCAGCAGCCAAGAAATTGGACTCTCCACAGATACGCAGTATTTT. It is translated as CASSQEIGLSTDTQYF. The genes are TRBV4-3 and TRBJ2-3, with a weak D call TRBD2 (5 bases). V lost 0 bases and J lost 2, with 12 bases in between. CDR1 is LGHNA and CDR2 is YSLEER in the germline V gene. CDR3 length equals 16 residues.

J is TRBJ2-1 and V is TRBV2; 9 positions match TRBD2. The V segment lost 3 bases and the J segment 5 bases; nucleotides outside the gene matches: 2. The CDR3 totals 14 residues. CDR1 SNHLY and CDR2 FYNNEI come from the germline V gene. CDR3 region: CASSETSGHNEQFF. CDR3 nucleotide sequence: TGTGCCAGCAGTGAGACTAGCGGCCACAATGAGCAGTTCTTC.

This clone was seen more than once but under ten times. This chain connects TRBV2 to TRBJ1-1, with TRBD1 identical over 10 bases. CDR3 length: 13 amino acids. Trimming took 6 bases from V and 4 from J; bases not matched to a gene: 2. In germline, CDR1 is SNHLY, CDR2 FYNNEI. The CDR3 DNA reads as TGTGCCAGCAGGGGACAGGGGACCACTGAAGCTTTCTTT. Translated: CASRGQGTTEAFF.

The CDR3 DNA reads TGTGCCAGCAGTGGACAGGGGGCTTCAACCTACGAGCAGTACTTC. It yields the protein CASSGQGASTYEQYF. The chain uses TRBV28 and TRBJ2-7, with 11 bases matching TRBD1. The junction had 5 bases not matched to a gene; V was cut back by 5 bases and J by 2 bases. Germline values: CDR1 MDHEN, CDR2 SYDVKM. This CDR3 has 15 residues.

The chain has TRBV7-9 and TRBJ1-1; TRBD1 matches 7 bases. Germline CDR1 reads SEHNR; CDR2 reads FQNEAQ (reference sequence). The CDR3 has 19 amino acids. Unmatched junction bases numbered 17, after V lost 1 base and J lost 3 bases. The CDR3 loop reads CASSLVSWQGGPGDTEAFF. Here the CDR3 DNA reads TGTGCCAGCAGCTTAGTATCGTGGCAGGGGGGCCCTGGTGACACTGAAGCTTTCTTT. The complete variable domain, with remaining parts taken from reference TRBV7-9 and TRBJ1-1, reads DTGVSQNPRHKITKRGQNVTFRCDPISEHNRLYWYRQTLGQGPEFLTYFQNEAQLEKSRLLSDRFSAERPKGSFSTLEIQRTEQGDSAMYLCASSLVSWQGGPGDTEAFFGQGTRLTVV.

This clone was counted only a few times. The rearrangement uses TRBV28 and TRBJ2-7; weak D call: TRBD2 (5 bases). This CDR3 contains 15 residues. The germline CDR1 and CDR2 sequences are MDHEN and SYDVKM. V lost 7 bases and J 0 bases, leaving 16 bases between the germline ends. Here the CDR3 reads CASIPRGVSSYEQYF. In nucleotides, the CDR3 is TGTGCCAGCATCCCTCGGGGTGTAAGCTCCTACGAGCAGTACTTC.

The table lists this clone with a few counts. The rearrangement uses TRBV30 and TRBJ2-3; 8 bases match TRBD2. With 3 bases clipped from V and 6 bases from J, the junction kept 11 bases outside the gene matches. CDR1 is GTSNPN, CDR2 SVGIG, per germline (reference sequence). The CDR3 covers 15 residues. As DNA, the CDR3 is TGTGCCTGGAGCCAACCTGGACTAGCCGCGGATACGCAGTATTTT. Amino acid sequence: CAWSQPGLAADTQYF.

In its sample, this clone was seen a few times. DNA for the CDR3: TGTGCCAGCTCACGGACAGGGGAAGGCTACGAGCAGTACTTC. It yields the protein CASSRTGEGYEQYF. The rearrangement uses TRBV18 and TRBJ2-7; 9 bases are a match to TRBD1. V lost 4 bases to trimming and J lost 3 bases; unmatched junction nucleotides: 4. CDR3 length: 14 residues. Germline CDR1 and CDR2: KGHSH and LQKENI.